Shown below are 16 T cell receptor beta chains from a single sample sequenced in a study of Tregs in tolerant kidney transplant recipients. Clones were sequenced by immunoSEQ multiplex PCR, and TCRdb holds only the in-frame ones, with some missing. The top ten hold around 0.4% of the sample, which has some 71,000 clones, around nine tenths seen once. Sequencing was performed on CD4+ T cells from blood, taken before the transplant. Every receptor here comes from a human donor who received a combined kidney and bone marrow transplant.

The count of this clone is one. This chain connects TRBV13 to TRBJ2-2; D gene ambiguous. CDR3 length equals 13 residues. V lost 8 bases and J lost 4, with 11 bases in between. The germline V gene has CDR1 PRHDT and CDR2 FYEKMQ (reference sequence). The CDR3 protein is CASGTRGTGELFF. The CDR3 DNA reads TGTGCCAGCGGTACTCGTGGCACCGGGGAGCTGTTTTTT.

Notes on this clone: Within the sample, other DNA sequences also encode this same CDR3. This sequence joins TRBV28 and TRBJ2-7, with D maybe TRBD2 (6 bases). The CDR3 loop spans 12 amino acids. Trimming took 3 bases from V and 3 from J, leaving 6 bases between them. CDR1 and CDR2 from the germline V gene are MDHEN and SYDVKM. DNA of the CDR3: TGTGCCAGCAGTTTGCGGGGCTACGAGCAGTACTTC. It codes for CASSLRGYEQYF.

This chain links TRBV28 with TRBJ2-7; TRBD2 agrees at 7 bases. This CDR3 has 15 residues. The germline V gene encodes CDR1 MDHEN and CDR2 SYDVKM. The trim removed 4 bases at V and 4 bases at J, leaving 10 bases unmatched. The CDR3 DNA reads TGTGCCAGCAGTTCAGGAACCAGCGGGATTTACGAGCAGTACTTC. Protein: CASSSGTSGIYEQYF.

V usage is TRBV7-3 and J usage is TRBJ1-5; D is undetermined. Per the germline V gene, CDR1 is SGHTA and CDR2 is FQGTGA. V lost 3 bases and J lost 6, with 9 bases in between. This CDR3 contains 13 residues. Written as DNA, the CDR3 is TGTGCCAGCAGCTTGCCCGATAGTCAGCCCCAGCATTTT. Its translation is CASSLPDSQPQHF.

The chain is built from TRBV6-5 and TRBJ2-7; maybe TRBD1 (5 bases). V lost 0 bases, J lost 2 bases, and 11 bases lay in between. The CDR3 is made up of 15 amino acids. Germline V gene lookup returns CDR1 MNHEY and CDR2 SVGAGI. For the CDR3, the DNA is TGTGCCAGCAGTTACTCTACAGGTCTTGCCTACGAGCAGTACTTC. It yields the protein CASSYSTGLAYEQYF.

The J gene is TRBJ1-4, the V gene TRBV27; TRBD1 agrees at 10 bases. The CDR3 totals 17 residues. The V segment lost 4 bases and the J segment 8 bases; nucleotides outside the gene matches: 13. Looked up from germline, CDR1 is MNHEY and CDR2 is SMNVEV (reference sequence). CDR3 loop: CASSSPAQTGGLEKLFF. As DNA, the CDR3 is TGTGCCAGCAGTTCGCCCGCCCAGACAGGGGGCTTGGAAAAACTGTTTTTT.

This rearrangement joins TRBV19 to TRBJ1-5; D call uncertain. The CDR3 runs to 16 residues. Deletions cut 3 bases from V and 0 bases from J, with 12 bases between. Germline CDR1 is LNHDA and CDR2 is SQIVND (reference sequence). Written as DNA, the CDR3 is TGTGCCAGTAGTATGTCCCTACAGTATAGCAATCAGCCCCAGCATTTT. It encodes CASSMSLQYSNQPQHF.

V gene TRBV9 combines with J gene TRBJ2-1; perhaps TRBD2 as D (6 bases). The V gene's germline CDR1 is SGDLS and CDR2 YYNGEE. V shed 0 bases and J shed 0 bases, with 13 bases lying between them. This CDR3 is built from 17 residues. The CDR3, as DNA: TGTGCCAGCAGCGTAGACGAGCGGGCATACTCCTACAATGAGCAGTTCTTC. This codes for CASSVDERAYSYNEQFF.

The chain's CDR3 is CASSRDLGGNTIYF. The CDR3 bases are TGTGCCAGCAGCCGGGATCTCGGTGGAAACACCATATATTTT. The chain uses TRBV28 and TRBJ1-3; D remains ambiguous. In germline, CDR1 is MDHEN, CDR2 SYDVKM. V was pared by 6 bases and J by 3 bases, with 12 bases between. The CDR3 runs 14 residues. Based on the CDR3 plus reference TRBV28 and TRBJ1-3, the full variable domain is DVKVTQSSRYLVKRTGEKVFLECVQDMDHENMFWYRQDPGLGLRLIYFSYDVKMKEKGDIPEGYSVSREKKERFSLILESASTNQTSMYLCASSRDLGGNTIYFGEGSWLTVV.

This clone came up once. V gene TRBV5-5 combines with J gene TRBJ2-1, with 9 bases that match TRBD1. This CDR3 is built from 15 residues. V was clipped by 4 bases and J by 7 bases; unmatched bases: 9. The germline V gene encodes CDR1 SGHKS and CDR2 YYEKEE (reference sequence). CDR3 loop: CASSRQGVIVNEQFF. CDR3 in DNA: TGTGCCAGCAGCCGACAGGGGGTGATCGTGAATGAGCAGTTCTTC.

In its sample, this clone was seen once. The rearrangement uses TRBV5-1 and TRBJ1-3, with 8 bases lining up with TRBD1. The CDR3 has 17 residues. The junction had 6 bases not matched to a gene; V was cut back by 0 bases and J by 1 base. Germline CDR1 SGHRS, CDR2 YFSETQ. CDR3 DNA: TGCGCCAGCAGCTTGGTCCAGGGGGCTCTGTCTGGAAACACCATATATTTT. Its translation is CASSLVQGALSGNTIYF.

This clone has a single count. The chain carries TRBV5-1 and TRBJ1-1, with D possibly being TRBD1 (6 bases). There are 14 residues in the CDR3. The V gene lost 4 bases and the J gene lost 1 base, with 11 bases spanning the gap. CDR1 and CDR2 from the germline V gene are SGHRS and YFSETQ. For the CDR3, the DNA is TGCGCCAGCAGCGCCGGACAGACGAACACTGAAGCTTTCTTT. This translates into CASSAGQTNTEAFF.

V is TRBV28 and J is TRBJ1-1, with TRBD1 as a possible D gene (5 bases). This CDR3 is built from 14 residues. Between the trimmed V and J ends, which lost 5 bases and 0 bases, there was a span of 10 bases. Looked up from germline, CDR1 is MDHEN and CDR2 is SYDVKM. The CDR3 region has the DNA TGTGCCAGCAGTAGACAGAACATGAACACTGAAGCTTTCTTT. Translating it yields CASSRQNMNTEAFF.

The chain has TRBV1 and TRBJ2-7; TRBD2, the table's D call, lacks a check against the DNA. TRBV1 is a documented pseudogene. The CDR3 has 16 residues. The CDR3 region has the DNA TGCACCAGCAGCCAAGATTGGACTAGCGGGAGGGTCGAGCAGTACTTC. Protein: CTSSQDWTSGRVEQYF.

The CDR3 coding sequence is TGTGCCTGCCCTAGGGTGGGAGGGGGCTACAATGAGCAGTTCTTC. This translates into CACPRVGGGYNEQFF. The V call is TRBV30, the J call TRBJ2-1; D may be TRBD2 (7 bases). This CDR3 region has 15 residues. The germline gives CDR1 GTSNPN, CDR2 SVGIG (reference sequence). V was shortened by 6 bases and J by 3 bases, with 18 bases between the two germline ends.

The chain uses TRBV28 and TRBJ1-1, with D perhaps TRBD1 (5 bases). CDR3 length: 14 amino acids. Trimming shortened V by 4 bases and J by 5 bases, and 14 bases separated the two germline ends. CDR1 and CDR2 (germline): MDHEN, SYDVKM. The CDR3 loop is CASSSGEGGTEAFF. DNA for the CDR3: TGTGCCAGCAGTTCGGGGGAGGGAGGGACTGAAGCTTTCTTT. Full variable domain (missing parts from reference TRBV28 and TRBJ1-1): DVKVTQSSRYLVKRTGEKVFLECVQDMDHENMFWYRQDPGLGLRLIYFSYDVKMKEKGDIPEGYSVSREKKERFSLILESASTNQTSMYLCASSSGEGGTEAFFGQGTRLTVV.